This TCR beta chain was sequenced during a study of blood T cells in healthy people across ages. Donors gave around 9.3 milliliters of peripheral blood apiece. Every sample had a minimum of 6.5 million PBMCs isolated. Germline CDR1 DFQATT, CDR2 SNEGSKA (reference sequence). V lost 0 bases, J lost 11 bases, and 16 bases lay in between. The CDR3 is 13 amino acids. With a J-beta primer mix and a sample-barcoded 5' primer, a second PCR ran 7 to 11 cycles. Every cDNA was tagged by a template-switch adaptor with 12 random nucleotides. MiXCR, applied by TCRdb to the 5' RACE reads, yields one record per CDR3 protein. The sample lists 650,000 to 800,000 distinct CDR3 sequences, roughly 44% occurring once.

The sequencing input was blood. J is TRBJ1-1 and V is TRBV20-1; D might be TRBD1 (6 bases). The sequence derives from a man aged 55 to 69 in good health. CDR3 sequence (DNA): TGCAGTGCTAGAGATACCGGGAAGGGGGTGGCTTTCTTT. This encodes CSARDTGKGVAFF.